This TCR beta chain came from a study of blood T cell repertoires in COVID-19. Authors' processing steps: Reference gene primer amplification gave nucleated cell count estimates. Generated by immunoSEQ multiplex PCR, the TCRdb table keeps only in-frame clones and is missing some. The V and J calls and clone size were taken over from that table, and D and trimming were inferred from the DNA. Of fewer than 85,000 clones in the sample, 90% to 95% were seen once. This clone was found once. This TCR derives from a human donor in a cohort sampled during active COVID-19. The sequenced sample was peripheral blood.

In DNA, the CDR3 is TGCGCCAGCAGCCAAGGGGATGTGGTGCGGACAGGGAACACTGAAGCTTTCTTT. Its protein is CASSQGDVVRTGNTEAFF. The chain carries TRBV4-1 and TRBJ1-1, with 7 nucleotides matching TRBD1. Germline V gene sequence: CDR1 MGHRA, CDR2 YSYEKL. Trimming cost V 1 base and J 1 base; bases outside gene matches: 12. The CDR3 runs to 18 residues.